This T cell receptor (beta chain) was found in a study of Graves' ophthalmopathy and Graves' hyperthyroidism. As for the study in general: Peripheral blood sampling occurred at initial diagnosis, before any treatment.

Presentation of ophthalmopathy in the donors involved moderate-to-severe activity, CAS ≥3, NOSPECS ≥4 and a duration under 3 months. RNA transcripts were the source from which TCR beta CDR3 regions were amplified. First-round RT-PCR employed HTBI primers, with a second-round multiplex PCR after it. MiXCR, run by TCRdb on the multiplex PCR reads, gives a single entry per CDR3 protein. The sample includes roughly 60,000 distinct CDR3 sequences, approximately 45% of them seen just once. In the case of this clonotype: Its target is unknown. A much larger clone lies one base from this, so it may be a read error.

Study-wide findings and caveats: Most thyroid clonotypes with frequency above 0.001 were detected in blood too.

Input material: peripheral blood. This sequence originates from an adult woman with Graves' ophthalmopathy.

CDR3 sequence reads: CASSPGRNYGYTF. CDR3 DNA sequence: TGTGCCAGCAGCCCGGGACGGAACTATGGCTACACCTTC. The chain recombines TRBV19 with TRBJ1-2, with a tentative D call TRBD1 (5 bases). Trimming cost V 9 bases and J 2 bases, with 13 bases left between them. The length of the CDR3 is 13 residues. CDR1 is LNHDA, CDR2 SQIVND, per germline (reference sequence).